The clone carrying this T cell receptor (beta chain) was detected ten times or more. What it recognizes is unknown. CDR3 size: 15 residues. The V gene end was trimmed by 0 bases and the J gene end by 8 bases; junction bases not matched to a gene: 7. Germline loops: CDR1 LGHDT, CDR2 YNNKEL (reference sequence). This entry comes from a study of T-cell reconstitution after alpha-beta-depleted transplantation in children. Points from the study as a whole: After transplant, at about two months, alpha-beta T cells were reportedly derived from several hundred expanded graft clones. T-cell numbers and diversity, one year after transplant, stemmed largely from T cells that were newly produced. Several patients had high TCRbeta diversity at day 60; it came from surviving recipient T cells and thymic progenitors.

TCRbeta library preparation incorporated unique molecular identifiers. MiXCR, run by TCRdb on the PCR reads, gives a single entry per CDR3 protein. The table includes 250,000 to 300,000 distinct CDR3 sequences, over 9.5% detected once. The V gene is TRBV3-1, the J gene TRBJ1-2; 9 bases agree with TRBD1. The TCR sequence derives from a boy in the first two years of life with acute myeloid leukemia, due to receive a stem cell transplant. The input for sequencing was PBMCs, taken before TCRalphabeta/CD19-depleted stem cell transplant. This CDR3 is CASSQDPGTGYGYTF. The CDR3 nucleotides are TGTGCCAGCAGCCAAGATCCCGGGACAGGGTACGGCTACACCTTC.